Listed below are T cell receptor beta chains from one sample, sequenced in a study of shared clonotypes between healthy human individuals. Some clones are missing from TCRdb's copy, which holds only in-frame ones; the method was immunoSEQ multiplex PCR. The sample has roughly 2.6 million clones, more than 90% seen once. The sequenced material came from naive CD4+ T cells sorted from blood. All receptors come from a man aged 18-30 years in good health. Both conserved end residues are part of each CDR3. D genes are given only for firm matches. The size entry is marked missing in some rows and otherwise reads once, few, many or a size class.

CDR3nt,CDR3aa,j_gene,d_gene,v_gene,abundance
TGTGCCAGCAGCTTAGGCACAGGGGGTTTCTACGAGCAGTACTTC,CASSLGTGGFYEQYF,TRBJ2-7,TRBD1,TRBV7-2,NA
TGTGCCAGCAGCTCCTCCCCTACGCAGTATTTT,CASSSSPTQYF,TRBJ2-3,NA,TRBV7-2,NA
TGTGCCAGCAGCTCCGGACTAGCGGGAAGCACAGATACGCAGTATTTT,CASSSGLAGSTDTQYF,TRBJ2-3,TRBD2,TRBV5-4,NA
TGTGCCAGTAGGACTCTAGCGGTTTCCTCCTACAATGAGCAGTTCTTC,CASRTLAVSSYNEQFF,TRBJ2-1,TRBD2,TRBV19,NA
TGTGCCAGCAGCCAACCTCAGACAAGGACCAGGGGAGAGACCCAGTACTTC,CASSQPQTRTRGETQYF,TRBJ2-5,NA,TRBV11-2,NA
TGTGCCAGTAGTATGAGAGGGCATGAGCAGTTCTTC,CASSMRGHEQFF,TRBJ2-1,NA,TRBV19,NA
TGTGCCAGCAGCTTAAAGGCAGGGGGCATTGGCACTGAAGCTTTCTTT,CASSLKAGGIGTEAFF,TRBJ1-1,TRBD1,TRBV7-3,NA
TGTGCCAGCAGTCTGGGTACCAAGGGCCAAGAGACCCAGTACTTC,CASSLGTKGQETQYF,TRBJ2-5,NA,TRBV11-2,once
TGTGCCAGTAGAGACAGGGAGGATCAGCCCCAGCATTTT,CASRDREDQPQHF,TRBJ1-5,TRBD1,TRBV19,NA
TGCGCCAGCAGCTTGGATACTGAAGCTTTCTTT,CASSLDTEAFF,TRBJ1-1,NA,TRBV5-1,few
TGCAGCGTTGCTACTACCGGGGAGCTGTTTTTT,CSVATTGELFF,TRBJ2-2,NA,TRBV29-1,NA
TGTGCCAGCAGTTACTCGTTCGGGCAGGGCCCCTACGAGCAGTACTTC,CASSYSFGQGPYEQYF,TRBJ2-7,NA,TRBV6-5,once
TGTGCCAGCAGCTTGTTAGCGGGAGGAGGGAATGAGCAGTTCTTC,CASSLLAGGGNEQFF,TRBJ2-1,TRBD2,TRBV5-6,NA
TGTGCCAGCAGCAAAGGACAGGGCCAGTCACCCCTCCACTTT,CASSKGQGQSPLHF,TRBJ1-6,TRBD1,TRBV6-6,NA
TGTGCCAGCAGTGTTTCGGGAACCCAAGAGACCCAGTACTTC,CASSVSGTQETQYF,TRBJ2-5,NA,TRBV6-1,NA
TGTGCCAGCAGCGTTTACAGGGAGTCTTCAGATACGCAGTATTTT,CASSVYRESSDTQYF,TRBJ2-3,NA,TRBV9,NA
TGTGCCAGTACACAGGGTTTAACCCAACAATACTATGGCTACACCTTC,CASTQGLTQQYYGYTF,TRBJ1-2,NA,TRBV7-2,NA
TGTGCCAGCTCTCCTTCAGCGGGCCATGATACGCAGTATTTT,CASSPSAGHDTQYF,TRBJ2-3,NA,TRBV18,NA
TGTGCCAGCAGCTTAGGTCTAGCTGGCACCGGGGAGCTGTTTTTT,CASSLGLAGTGELFF,TRBJ2-2,NA,TRBV7-9,once
TGCGCCAGCAGCTTGGCAGCCGACGTAGACGAGCAGTACTTC,CASSLAADVDEQYF,TRBJ2-7,NA,TRBV5-1,NA
TGTGCCAGCAGTGAAAGGGGCAACTCTGGAAACACCATATATTTT,CASSERGNSGNTIYF,TRBJ1-3,NA,TRBV6-1,NA
TGTGCCAGCAGCTTCCGGACTGACGGCGAGCAGTACTTC,CASSFRTDGEQYF,TRBJ2-7,NA,TRBV9,NA
TGCGCCAGCAGCCTCCGGAGTCCCTCTAGCACAGATACGCAGTATTTT,CASSLRSPSSTDTQYF,TRBJ2-3,NA,TRBV5-1,once
TGTGCCAGCTCACTTGCCCGGGGGGTCTCTGGAAACACCATATATTTT,CASSLARGVSGNTIYF,TRBJ1-3,NA,TRBV18,NA
TGTGCCAGCAGCTTCGGACTAGCGGGAGCGGATACGCAGTATTTT,CASSFGLAGADTQYF,TRBJ2-3,TRBD2,TRBV7-2,NA
TGTGCCACCAGCAGAGGCCATCGATTTGGGGCCAGTGTTCGAGAGACCCAGTACTTC,CATSRGHRFGASVRETQYF,TRBJ2-5,NA,TRBV15,NA
TGTGCCAGCAGCCTTGAGGCTAGCGGGTCCTACGAGCAGTACTTC,CASSLEASGSYEQYF,TRBJ2-7,TRBD2,TRBV7-9,NA
TGTGCCAGCTCACAAGGACTAGCCTCGGGGAATGAGCAGTTCTTC,CASSQGLASGNEQFF,TRBJ2-1,TRBD2,TRBV18,NA
TGTGCCAGCAGTGAATCCATGACAGGGGCCTACGAGCAGTACTTC,CASSESMTGAYEQYF,TRBJ2-7,TRBD1,TRBV6-1,NA
TGCGCCAGCAGCTTGGGGGACAGCGTGAACTATGGCTACACCTTC,CASSLGDSVNYGYTF,TRBJ1-2,TRBD1,TRBV5-1,NA
TGTGCCAGTAGTAAGCCTTTGGAGGGAGGTCGAAAAGGCTACACCTTC,CASSKPLEGGRKGYTF,TRBJ1-2,NA,TRBV19,NA
TGTGCCATCAATGGCGGGGGGCTTGTCGATGAGCAGTTCTTC,CAINGGGLVDEQFF,TRBJ2-1,TRBD2,TRBV10-3,NA
TGCAGCGTTCTTCAGGGGGTCCCAGATACGCAGTATTTT,CSVLQGVPDTQYF,TRBJ2-3,TRBD1,TRBV29-1,NA
TGTGCCAGCAGTGAACTAGCGGGGGGCCCATGGGGGGAGCAGTACTTC,CASSELAGGPWGEQYF,TRBJ2-7,TRBD2,TRBV6-1,NA
TGTGCCAGCAGCCTCGGGGGGGCCAGCACAGATACGCAGTATTTT,CASSLGGASTDTQYF,TRBJ2-3,TRBD2,TRBV28,NA
TGTGCCAGCAGCTCTAGCAGGGATACTAACTATGGCTACACCTTC,CASSSSRDTNYGYTF,TRBJ1-2,NA,TRBV7-2,NA
TGTGCCAGCAGCAGGGACAGGGAGACCCAGTACTTC,CASSRDRETQYF,TRBJ2-5,TRBD1,TRBV6-5,NA
TGTGCCAGTAGTGATACAGGGGGTAATCAGCCCCAGCATTTT,CASSDTGGNQPQHF,TRBJ1-5,TRBD1,TRBV19,NA
TGTGCCAGCAGCTTTTTAGCGGGAGGGACAGATACGCAGTATTTT,CASSFLAGGTDTQYF,TRBJ2-3,TRBD2,TRBV7-9,NA
TGTGCCAGCAGCCCGCTAGCGGGAGGCACAGATACGCAGTATTTT,CASSPLAGGTDTQYF,TRBJ2-3,TRBD2,TRBV5-4,NA
TGTGCCAGCAGGGCTGGCAATCAGCCCCAGCATTTT,CASRAGNQPQHF,TRBJ1-5,NA,TRBV6-1,NA
TGCGCCAGCAGCCAGGGGCGTTCGGGACCTAGCACAGATACGCAGTATTTT,CASSQGRSGPSTDTQYF,TRBJ2-3,NA,TRBV4-3,NA
TGTGCCAGCATGTGGGGGAACCTCCAAGAGACCCAGTACTTC,CASMWGNLQETQYF,TRBJ2-5,NA,TRBV2,NA
TGTGCCAGCAGTCTACTAGTAGCCAAAAACATTCAGTACTTC,CASSLLVAKNIQYF,TRBJ2-4,NA,TRBV28,NA
TGTGCCAGCATCTCATCTTACTCTGGGGCCAACGTCCTGACTTTC,CASISSYSGANVLTF,TRBJ2-6,NA,TRBV7-2,NA
TGTGCCAGCAGCTCCCATAAACAGGGCGCGAACACTGAAGCTTTCTTT,CASSSHKQGANTEAFF,TRBJ1-1,NA,TRBV5-4,NA
TGTGCCAGCAGGGGACAGGGGAGGGAATACTATGGCTACACCTTC,CASRGQGREYYGYTF,TRBJ1-2,TRBD1,TRBV6-6,NA
TGTGCCAGCTCACCTGCGGAAAGGGGGGGAAGTGCCTACGAGCAGTACTTC,CASSPAERGGSAYEQYF,TRBJ2-7,NA,TRBV18,NA
TGTGCCAGCAGTGAAGATCTCCGACTGGGGCGCAATCAGCCCCAGCATTTT,CASSEDLRLGRNQPQHF,TRBJ1-5,NA,TRBV6-1,few
TGTGCCAGCAGCTTCGGGACAGGCGAACCTAGCAATCAGCCCCAGCATTTT,CASSFGTGEPSNQPQHF,TRBJ1-5,TRBD1,TRBV5-4,NA
TGTGCCAGTAGTATCAACCTTTACAATGAGCAGTTCTTC,CASSINLYNEQFF,TRBJ2-1,NA,TRBV19,NA
TGTGCCATCAGTGGGGGGGTGAACACTGAAGCTTTCTTT,CAISGGVNTEAFF,TRBJ1-1,NA,TRBV6-5,NA
TGTGCAAGTCGCTCCAGGGACAGCTCCTGGGAACTAGCGGGGAGACAAAAGCAGTACTTC,CASRSRDSSWELAGRQKQYF,TRBJ2-7,NA,TRBV12-2,once
TGCGCCAGCAGCCAAGACTGGCTAGCGGGAGTAGAGACCCAGTACTTC,CASSQDWLAGVETQYF,TRBJ2-5,TRBD2,TRBV4-1,NA
TGTGCAAGTCGCTCAGGGACGGCTAATTCACCCCTCCACTTT,CASRSGTANSPLHF,TRBJ1-6,NA,TRBV12-2,NA
TGTGCCAGCAGCCTATCTCTGGGTGGGGAGACCCAGTACTTC,CASSLSLGGETQYF,TRBJ2-5,NA,TRBV14,NA